These T cell receptor beta chains were read from a single sample in a study of T-cell reconstitution after alpha-beta-depleted transplantation in children. TCRdb analysed the PCR reads with MiXCR anew, one entry per CDR3 protein. The sample yields some 550,000 distinct CDR3 sequences, 23% seen once. The sample was PBMCs, mostly from graft donor cells, taken 360 days after TCRalphabeta/CD19-depleted stem cell transplant. The receptors were gathered from a boy less than two years old who had a stem cell transplant for acute myeloid leukemia, so the T cells may come from the graft donor. Each CDR3 is given with its conserved first and last residue. The D gene is left open where the match is weak. Clone size, where shown, is once, few, many, or a class for clones that have expanded.

abundance: .
j_gene: TRBJ2-7
d_gene: .
v_gene: TRBV29-1
CDR3nt: TGCAGCGTTCTGAGGGACTACGAGCAGTACTTC
CDR3aa: CSVLRDYEQYF

abundance: .
j_gene: TRBJ2-1
d_gene: TRBD2
v_gene: TRBV4-3
CDR3nt: TGCGCCAGCAGCCAGCGGCGACTAGCGATTGAGCAGTTCTTC
CDR3aa: CASSQRRLAIEQFF

abundance: .
j_gene: TRBJ1-4
d_gene: TRBD1
v_gene: TRBV4-2
CDR3nt: TGTGCCAGCAGCCTCGGACAGGGCGGAACTAATGAAAAACTGTTTTTT
CDR3aa: CASSLGQGGTNEKLFF

abundance: once
j_gene: TRBJ2-3
d_gene: .
v_gene: TRBV24-1
CDR3nt: TGTGCCACCAGTGATTCAAACAGGGTCACAGATACGCAGTATTTT
CDR3aa: CATSDSNRVTDTQYF

abundance: .
j_gene: TRBJ2-5
d_gene: .
v_gene: TRBV7-3
CDR3nt: TGTGCCAGCAGCTTAACCATGCCCCCCAACAGGGGAGGAGAAGAGACCCAGTACTTC
CDR3aa: CASSLTMPPNRGGEETQYF

abundance: .
j_gene: TRBJ2-1
d_gene: .
v_gene: TRBV5-1
CDR3nt: TGCGCCAGCCGACTAGTCAGCGATGAGCAGTTCTTC
CDR3aa: CASRLVSDEQFF

abundance: once
j_gene: TRBJ1-6
d_gene: .
v_gene: TRBV4-3
CDR3nt: TGCGCCAGCAGCCAAGAGGGGAGCTCCTATAATTCACCCCTCCACTTT
CDR3aa: CASSQEGSSYNSPLHF

abundance: many
j_gene: TRBJ1-5
d_gene: .
v_gene: TRBV6-5
CDR3nt: TGTGCCAGCTCCCCCGGCGCGCTTCGATATCAGCCCCAGCATTTT
CDR3aa: CASSPGALRYQPQHF

abundance: .
j_gene: TRBJ2-3
d_gene: TRBD1
v_gene: TRBV20-1
CDR3nt: TGCAGTGCTAGAGATCGCAGGGGGACAGGGGGCATATGGGATACGCAGTATTTT
CDR3aa: CSARDRRGTGGIWDTQYF

abundance: .
j_gene: TRBJ1-3
d_gene: .
v_gene: TRBV4-2
CDR3nt: TGTGCCAGCAGCACAGGGTTCTCTGGAAACACCATATATTTT
CDR3aa: CASSTGFSGNTIYF

abundance: many
j_gene: TRBJ2-6
d_gene: .
v_gene: TRBV12-3/TRBV12-4
CDR3nt: TGTGCCAGCACCCGTGGCACTCCTGGGGCCAACGTCCTGACTTTC
CDR3aa: CASTRGTPGANVLTF

abundance: few
j_gene: TRBJ1-6
d_gene: .
v_gene: TRBV6-5
CDR3nt: TGTGCCAGCAGTTACTTCCTTCGCGGGGCAAATAATTCACCCCTCCACTTT
CDR3aa: CASSYFLRGANNSPLHF

abundance: many
j_gene: TRBJ1-2
d_gene: .
v_gene: TRBV5-1
CDR3nt: TGCGCCAGCAGCCTGTCCCCCTCCGAGGGGGGCTATGGCTACACCTTC
CDR3aa: CASSLSPSEGGYGYTF

abundance: .
j_gene: TRBJ2-2
d_gene: .
v_gene: TRBV7-2
CDR3nt: TGTGCCAGCAGCGATAGCATACTATCCGGGGAGCTGTTTTTT
CDR3aa: CASSDSILSGELFF

abundance: .
j_gene: TRBJ2-1
d_gene: .
v_gene: TRBV4-3
CDR3nt: TGCGCCAGCAGCCAAGATCTTGACAACTACAATGAGCAGTTCTTC
CDR3aa: CASSQDLDNYNEQFF

abundance: many
j_gene: TRBJ2-7
d_gene: .
v_gene: TRBV20-1
CDR3nt: TGCAGTGCTAGAAAGGGAGCCTACGAGCAGTACTTC
CDR3aa: CSARKGAYEQYF

abundance: many
j_gene: TRBJ2-1
d_gene: .
v_gene: TRBV29-1
CDR3nt: TGCAGCGTCGACGGACAGCTGCAGGTGAATGAGCAGTTCTTC
CDR3aa: CSVDGQLQVNEQFF